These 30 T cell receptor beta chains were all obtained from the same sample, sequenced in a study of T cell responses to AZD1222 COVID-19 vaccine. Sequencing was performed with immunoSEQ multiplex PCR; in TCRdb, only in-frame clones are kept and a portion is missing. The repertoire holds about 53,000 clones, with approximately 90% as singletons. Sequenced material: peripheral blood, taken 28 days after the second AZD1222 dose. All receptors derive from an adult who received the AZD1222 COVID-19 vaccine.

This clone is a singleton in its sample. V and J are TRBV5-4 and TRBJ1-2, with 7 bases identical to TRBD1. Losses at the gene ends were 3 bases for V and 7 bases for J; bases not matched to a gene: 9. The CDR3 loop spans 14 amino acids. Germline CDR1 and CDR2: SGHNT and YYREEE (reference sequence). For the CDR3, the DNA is TGTGCCAGCAGCTCCCCAGACAGGGTGAGTGGCTACACCTTC. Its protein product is CASSSPDRVSGYTF.

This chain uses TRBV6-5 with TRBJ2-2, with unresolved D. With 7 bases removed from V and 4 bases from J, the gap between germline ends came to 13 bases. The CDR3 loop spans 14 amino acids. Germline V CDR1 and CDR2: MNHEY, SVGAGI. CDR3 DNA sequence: TGTGCCAGCAACAACAAGGCCGGCACCGGGGAGCTGTTTTTT. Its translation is CASNNKAGTGELFF.

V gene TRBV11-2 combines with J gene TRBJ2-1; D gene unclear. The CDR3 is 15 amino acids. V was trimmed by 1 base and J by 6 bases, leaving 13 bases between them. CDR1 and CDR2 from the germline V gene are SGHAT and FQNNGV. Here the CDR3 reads CASSLAPERANEQFF. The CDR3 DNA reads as TGTGCCAGCAGCTTAGCCCCGGAGCGCGCCAATGAGCAGTTCTTC. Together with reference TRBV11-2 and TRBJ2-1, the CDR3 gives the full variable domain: EAGVAQSPRYKIIEKRQSVAFWCNPISGHATLYWYQQILGQGPKLLIQFQNNGVVDDSQLPKDRFSAERLKGVDSTLKIQPAKLEDSAVYLCASSLAPERANEQFFGPGTRLTVL.

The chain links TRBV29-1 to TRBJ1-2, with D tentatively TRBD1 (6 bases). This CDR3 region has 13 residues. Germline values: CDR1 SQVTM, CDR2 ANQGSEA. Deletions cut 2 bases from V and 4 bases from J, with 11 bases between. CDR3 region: CSVEKGDSYGYTF. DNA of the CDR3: TGCAGCGTTGAAAAGGGGGATAGCTATGGCTACACCTTC.

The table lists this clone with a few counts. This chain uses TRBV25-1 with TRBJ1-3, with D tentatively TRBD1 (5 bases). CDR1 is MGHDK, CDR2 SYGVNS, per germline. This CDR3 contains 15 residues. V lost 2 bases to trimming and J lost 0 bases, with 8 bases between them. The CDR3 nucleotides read TGTGCCAGCAGTGAAGCGGGGACCTCTGGAAACACCATATATTTT. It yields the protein CASSEAGTSGNTIYF.

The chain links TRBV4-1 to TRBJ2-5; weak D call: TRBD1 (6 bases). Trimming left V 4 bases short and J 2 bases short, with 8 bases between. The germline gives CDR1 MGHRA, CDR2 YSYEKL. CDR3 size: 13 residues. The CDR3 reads CASSPGQQETQYF. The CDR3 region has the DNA TGCGCCAGCAGCCCCGGACAGCAAGAGACCCAGTACTTC.

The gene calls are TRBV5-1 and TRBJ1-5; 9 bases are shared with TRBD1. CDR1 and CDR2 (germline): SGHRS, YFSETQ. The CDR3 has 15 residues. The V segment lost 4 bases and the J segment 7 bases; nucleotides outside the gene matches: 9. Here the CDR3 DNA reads TGCGCCAGCAGCCTGGAGGGGACAGGGCAACAGCCCCAGCATTTT. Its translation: CASSLEGTGQQPQHF.

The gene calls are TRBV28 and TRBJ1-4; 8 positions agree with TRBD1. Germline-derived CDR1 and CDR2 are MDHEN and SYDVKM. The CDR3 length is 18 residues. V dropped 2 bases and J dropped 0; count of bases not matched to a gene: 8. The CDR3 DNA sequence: TGTGCCAGCAGTTTACACGGACAGGGAGGGACAACTAATGAAAAACTGTTTTTT. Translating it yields CASSLHGQGGTTNEKLFF.

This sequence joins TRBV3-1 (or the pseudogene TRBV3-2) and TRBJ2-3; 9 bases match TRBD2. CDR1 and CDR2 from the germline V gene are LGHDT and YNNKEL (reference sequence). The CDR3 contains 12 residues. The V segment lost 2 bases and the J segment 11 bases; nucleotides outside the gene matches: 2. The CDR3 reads CASSQKAGGQYF. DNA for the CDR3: TGTGCCAGCAGCCAAAAAGCGGGGGGGCAGTATTTT.

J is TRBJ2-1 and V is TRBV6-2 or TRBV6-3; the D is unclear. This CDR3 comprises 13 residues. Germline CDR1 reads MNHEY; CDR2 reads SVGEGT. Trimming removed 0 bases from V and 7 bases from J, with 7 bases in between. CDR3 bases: TGTGCCAGCAGTTACTCGGAGTTTAATGAGCAGTTCTTC. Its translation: CASSYSEFNEQFF.

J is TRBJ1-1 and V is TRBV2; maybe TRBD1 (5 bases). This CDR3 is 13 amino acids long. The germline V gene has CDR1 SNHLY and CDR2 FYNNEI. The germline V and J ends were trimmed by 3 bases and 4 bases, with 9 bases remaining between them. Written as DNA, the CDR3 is TGTGCCAGCAGTGAGACAGTACCCACTGAAGCTTTCTTT. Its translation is CASSETVPTEAFF. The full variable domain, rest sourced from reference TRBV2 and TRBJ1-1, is EPEVTQTPSHQVTQMGQEVILRCVPISNHLYFYWYRQILGQKVEFLVSFYNNEISEKSEIFDDQFSVERPDGSNFTLKIRSTKLEDSAMYFCASSETVPTEAFFGQGTRLTVV.

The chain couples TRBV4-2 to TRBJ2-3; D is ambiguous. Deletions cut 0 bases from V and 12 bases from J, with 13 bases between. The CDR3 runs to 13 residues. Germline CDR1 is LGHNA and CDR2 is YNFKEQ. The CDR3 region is CASSQDSLTAQYF. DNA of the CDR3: TGTGCCAGCAGCCAAGATTCCCTCACGGCCCAGTATTTT.

CDR3 loop: CSVDLSYTQYF. The CDR3 DNA follows: TGCAGCGTTGATTTATCGTATACGCAGTATTTT. The gene calls are TRBV29-1 and TRBJ2-3, with D hard to call. Trimming shortened V by 3 bases and J by 7 bases, and 8 bases separated the two germline ends. This CDR3 spans 11 amino acids. From germline, CDR1 is SQVTM and CDR2 ANQGSEA.

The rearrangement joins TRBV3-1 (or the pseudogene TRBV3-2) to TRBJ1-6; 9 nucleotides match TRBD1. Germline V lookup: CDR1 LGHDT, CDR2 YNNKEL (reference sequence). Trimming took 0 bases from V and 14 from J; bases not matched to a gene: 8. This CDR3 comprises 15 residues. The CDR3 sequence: CASSQDGQGSEALHF. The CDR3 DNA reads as TGTGCCAGCAGCCAAGATGGACAGGGGAGTGAGGCCCTCCACTTT.

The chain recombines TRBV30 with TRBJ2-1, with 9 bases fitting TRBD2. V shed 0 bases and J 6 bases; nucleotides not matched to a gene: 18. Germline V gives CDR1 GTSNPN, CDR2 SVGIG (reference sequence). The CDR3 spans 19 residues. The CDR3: CAWSVLPEFSGRLINEQFF. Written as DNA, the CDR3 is TGTGCCTGGAGTGTACTCCCAGAGTTTAGCGGGAGATTAATCAATGAGCAGTTCTTC.

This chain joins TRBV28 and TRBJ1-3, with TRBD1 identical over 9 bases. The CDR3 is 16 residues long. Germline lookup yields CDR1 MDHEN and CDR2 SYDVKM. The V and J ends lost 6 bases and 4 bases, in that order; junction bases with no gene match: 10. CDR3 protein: CASRGDRVEAGNTIYF. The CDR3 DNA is TGTGCCAGCAGGGGGGACAGGGTGGAAGCGGGAAACACCATATATTTT. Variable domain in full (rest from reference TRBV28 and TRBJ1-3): DVKVTQSSRYLVKRTGEKVFLECVQDMDHENMFWYRQDPGLGLRLIYFSYDVKMKEKGDIPEGYSVSREKKERFSLILESASTNQTSMYLCASRGDRVEAGNTIYFGEGSWLTVV.

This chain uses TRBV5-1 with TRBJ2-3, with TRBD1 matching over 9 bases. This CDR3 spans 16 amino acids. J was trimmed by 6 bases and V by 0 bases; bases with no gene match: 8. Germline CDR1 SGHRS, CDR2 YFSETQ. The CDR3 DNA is TGCGCCAGCAGCTTGGGACAGGGGGGCGGTTTGGATACGCAGTATTTT. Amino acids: CASSLGQGGGLDTQYF.

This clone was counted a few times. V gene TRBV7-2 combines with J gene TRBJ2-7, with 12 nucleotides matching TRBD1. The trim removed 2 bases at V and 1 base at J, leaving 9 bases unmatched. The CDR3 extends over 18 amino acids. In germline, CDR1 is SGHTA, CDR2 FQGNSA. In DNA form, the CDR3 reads TGTGCCAGCAGCTTATGGGGGACAGGGGGCCAAACTTCCTACGAGCAGTACTTC. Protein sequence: CASSLWGTGGQTSYEQYF.

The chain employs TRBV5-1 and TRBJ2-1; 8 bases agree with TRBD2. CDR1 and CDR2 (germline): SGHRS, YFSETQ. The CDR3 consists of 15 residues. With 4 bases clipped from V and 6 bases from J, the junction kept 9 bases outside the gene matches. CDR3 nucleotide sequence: TGCGCCAGCAGCGGTTCAGCGGGAGAAGGCAATGAGCAGTTCTTC. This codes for CASSGSAGEGNEQFF.

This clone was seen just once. As DNA, the CDR3 is TGTGCCAGTAGTAGCCCCGGGACCGCATATAGCAATCAGCCCCAGCATTTT. This gives the protein CASSSPGTAYSNQPQHF. The rearrangement joins TRBV19 to TRBJ1-5; tentatively, D is TRBD1 (5 bases). The CDR3 spans 17 residues. V was pared by 4 bases and J by 0 bases, with 16 bases between. Germline loops: CDR1 LNHDA, CDR2 SQIVND (reference sequence).

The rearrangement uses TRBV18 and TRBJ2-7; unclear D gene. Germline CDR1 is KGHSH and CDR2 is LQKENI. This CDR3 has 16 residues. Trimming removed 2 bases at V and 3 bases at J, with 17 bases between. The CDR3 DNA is TGTGCCAGCTCACCAGCGGTACTGACGTTGGGCTACGAGCAGTACTTC. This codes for CASSPAVLTLGYEQYF.

The CDR3 DNA is TGCGCCAGCAGCACCGGACTAGCGGGAGGAGCCAAAAACATTCAGTACTTC. Residues: CASSTGLAGGAKNIQYF. This chain uses TRBV5-1 with TRBJ2-4, with TRBD2 matching 14 bases. Per the germline V gene, CDR1 is SGHRS and CDR2 is YFSETQ. With 4 bases clipped from V and 0 bases from J, the junction kept 3 bases outside the gene matches. The CDR3 runs 17 residues.

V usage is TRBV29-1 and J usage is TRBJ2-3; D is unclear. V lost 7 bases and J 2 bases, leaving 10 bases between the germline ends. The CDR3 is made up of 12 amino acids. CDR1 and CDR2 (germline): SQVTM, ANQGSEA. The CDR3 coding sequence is TGCAGCGCCGGAATAGTCACAGATACGCAGTATTTT. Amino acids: CSAGIVTDTQYF.

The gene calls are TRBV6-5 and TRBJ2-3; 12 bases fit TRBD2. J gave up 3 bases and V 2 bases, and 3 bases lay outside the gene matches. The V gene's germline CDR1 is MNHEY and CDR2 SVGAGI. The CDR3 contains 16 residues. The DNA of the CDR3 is TGTGCCAGCAGTTACCTTACTAGCGGGAGGACAGATACGCAGTATTTT. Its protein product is CASSYLTSGRTDTQYF.

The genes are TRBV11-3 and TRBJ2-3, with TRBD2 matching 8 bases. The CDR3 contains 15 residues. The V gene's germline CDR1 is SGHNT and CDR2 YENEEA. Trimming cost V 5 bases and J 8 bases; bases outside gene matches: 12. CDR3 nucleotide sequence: TGTGCCAGCAGCAGGGGACTAGGGCCCGTTCCTACGCAGTATTTT. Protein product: CASSRGLGPVPTQYF.

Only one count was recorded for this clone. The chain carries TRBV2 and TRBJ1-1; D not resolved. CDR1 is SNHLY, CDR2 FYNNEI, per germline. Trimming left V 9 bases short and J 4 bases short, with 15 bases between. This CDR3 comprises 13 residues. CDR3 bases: TGTGCCAGGAGACCGGTGGGGAGCACTGAAGCTTTCTTT. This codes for CARRPVGSTEAFF.

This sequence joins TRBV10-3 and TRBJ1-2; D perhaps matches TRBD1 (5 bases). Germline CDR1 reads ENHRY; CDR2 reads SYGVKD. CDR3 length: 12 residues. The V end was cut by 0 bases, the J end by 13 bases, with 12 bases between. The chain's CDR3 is CAISESELGRTF. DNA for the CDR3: TGTGCCATCAGTGAGTCTGAGTTGGGGCGCACCTTC.

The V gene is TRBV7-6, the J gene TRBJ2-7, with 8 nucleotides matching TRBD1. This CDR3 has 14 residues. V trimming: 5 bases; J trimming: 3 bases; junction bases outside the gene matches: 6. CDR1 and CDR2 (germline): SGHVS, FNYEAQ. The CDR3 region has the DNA TGTGCCAGCAGCCTCGCCGGGACAGGCTACGAGCAGTACTTC. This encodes CASSLAGTGYEQYF.

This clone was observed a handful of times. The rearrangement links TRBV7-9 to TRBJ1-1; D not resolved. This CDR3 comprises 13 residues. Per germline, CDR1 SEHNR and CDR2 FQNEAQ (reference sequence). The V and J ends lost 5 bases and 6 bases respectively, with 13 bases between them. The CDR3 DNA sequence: TGTGCCAGCAGCCGTTCTGGCGAGGCTGAAGCTTTCTTT. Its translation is CASSRSGEAEAFF.

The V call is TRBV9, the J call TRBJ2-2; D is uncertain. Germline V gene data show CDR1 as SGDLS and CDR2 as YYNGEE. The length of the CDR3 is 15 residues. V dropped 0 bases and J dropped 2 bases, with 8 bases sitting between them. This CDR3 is CASSVESANTGELFF. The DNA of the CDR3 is TGTGCCAGCAGCGTAGAGTCAGCAAACACCGGGGAGCTGTTTTTT.